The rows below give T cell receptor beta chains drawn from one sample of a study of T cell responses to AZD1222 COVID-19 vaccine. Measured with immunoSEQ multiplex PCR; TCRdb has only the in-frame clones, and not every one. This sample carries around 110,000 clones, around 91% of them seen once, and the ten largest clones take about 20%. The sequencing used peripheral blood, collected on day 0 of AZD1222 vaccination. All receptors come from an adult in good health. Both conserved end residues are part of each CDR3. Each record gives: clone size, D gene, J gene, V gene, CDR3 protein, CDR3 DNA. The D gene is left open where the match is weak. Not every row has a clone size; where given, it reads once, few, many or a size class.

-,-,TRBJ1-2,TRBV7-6,CASSQGPRGGGYTF,TGTGCCAGCAGTCAGGGGCCCAGAGGGGGTGGCTACACCTTC
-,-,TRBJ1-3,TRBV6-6,CASSYREPSSGNTIYF,TGTGCCAGCAGTTATAGGGAGCCGAGCTCTGGAAACACCATATATTTT
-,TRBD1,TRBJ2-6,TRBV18,CASSPLDRGTGANVLTF,TGTGCCAGCTCACCCCTAGACAGGGGGACTGGGGCCAACGTCCTGACTTTC
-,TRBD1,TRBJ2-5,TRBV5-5,CASSPVGGRETQYF,TGTGCCAGCAGCCCGGTAGGGGGCCGGGAGACCCAGTACTTC
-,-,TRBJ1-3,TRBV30,CAWSRTGVVSGNTIYF,TGTGCCTGGAGCAGAACTGGGGTTGTGTCTGGAAACACCATATATTTT
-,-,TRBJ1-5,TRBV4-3,CASSQDLGNSNQPQHF,TGCGCCAGCAGCCAAGATTTGGGAAATAGCAATCAGCCCCAGCATTTT
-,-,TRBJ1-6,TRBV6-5,CASSPQSYSPLHF,TGTGCCAGCAGTCCACAGTCCTATTCACCCCTCCACTTT
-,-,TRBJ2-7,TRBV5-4,CASNGEERHYEQYF,TGTGCCAGCAACGGAGAGGAAAGACACTACGAGCAGTACTTC
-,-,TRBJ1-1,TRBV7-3,CASSLTLGTGAFF,TGTGCCAGCAGCTTAACGTTGGGTACAGGAGCTTTCTTT
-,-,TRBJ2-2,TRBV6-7,CASNLFEGELFF,TGTGCCAGCAACTTATTTGAGGGGGAGCTGTTTTTT
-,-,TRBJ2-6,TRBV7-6,CASTRDLLSGANVLTF,TGTGCCAGCACTCGGGACCTCCTGTCTGGGGCCAACGTCCTGACTTTC
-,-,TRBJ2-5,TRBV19,CASSIRRDFGETQYF,TGTGCCAGTAGTATCAGACGGGACTTCGGGGAGACCCAGTACTTC
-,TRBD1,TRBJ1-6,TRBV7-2,CASSLAPPPGQNSPLHF,TGTGCCAGCAGCTTAGCACCCCCCCCGGGACAGAATTCACCCCTCCACTTT
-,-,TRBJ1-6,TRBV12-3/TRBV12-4,CASSLAFPPTLHF,TGTGCCAGCAGTCTGGCTTTTCCCCCCACCCTCCACTTT
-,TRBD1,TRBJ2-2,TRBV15,CATSRRTGLQATGELFF,TGTGCCACCAGCCGTCGGACAGGGCTACAGGCCACCGGGGAGCTGTTTTTT
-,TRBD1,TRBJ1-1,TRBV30,CARRGQINTEAFF,TGTGCCCGTCGGGGACAGATAAACACTGAAGCTTTCTTT
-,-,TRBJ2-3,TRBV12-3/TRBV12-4,CASSLLSDTQYF,TGTGCCAGCAGTTTACTCTCAGATACGCAGTATTTT
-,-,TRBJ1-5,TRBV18,CASSPGASNQPQHF,TGTGCCAGCTCACCCGGGGCTAGCAATCAGCCCCAGCATTTT
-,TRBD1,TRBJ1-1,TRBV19,CASSWTGEAFF,TGTGCCAGTAGTTGGACAGGAGAAGCTTTCTTT
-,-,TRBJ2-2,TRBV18,CASSPTGPKANTGELFF,TGTGCCAGCTCACCAACCGGGCCAAAAGCGAACACCGGGGAGCTGTTTTTT
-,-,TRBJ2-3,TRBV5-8,CASSAGLRGADTQYF,TGTGCCAGCAGCGCTGGCTTAAGGGGGGCAGATACGCAGTATTTT
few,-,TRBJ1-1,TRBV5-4,CASSRQNTEAFF,TGTGCCAGCAGCCGACAGAACACTGAAGCTTTCTTT
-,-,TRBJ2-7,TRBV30,CAWSDGASYEQYF,TGTGCCTGGAGCGACGGGGCCTCCTACGAGCAGTACTTC
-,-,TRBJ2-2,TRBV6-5,CASKIQGNTGELFF,TGTGCCAGCAAAATACAGGGGAACACCGGGGAGCTGTTTTTT
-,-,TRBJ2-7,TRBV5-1,CASSLGASADEQYF,TGCGCCAGCAGCTTAGGAGCTTCGGCGGACGAGCAGTACTTC
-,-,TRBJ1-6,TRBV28,CAGSRGVNSPLHF,TGTGCCGGGTCTAGAGGGGTGAACTCACCCCTCCACTTT
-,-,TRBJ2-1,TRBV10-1,CASWVLISYNEQFF,TGCGCCAGCTGGGTGTTGATTTCCTACAATGAGCAGTTCTTC
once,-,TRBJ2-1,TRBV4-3,CASSLGAYNEQFF,TGCGCCAGCAGCCTCGGGGCATACAATGAGCAGTTCTTC
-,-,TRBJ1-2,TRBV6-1,CASSELGPYGYTF,TGTGCCAGCAGTGAATTGGGGCCCTATGGCTACACCTTC
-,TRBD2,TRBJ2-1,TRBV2,CASRRLAGQSTDEQFF,TGTGCCAGCAGAAGACTAGCGGGGCAATCTACGGATGAGCAGTTCTTC
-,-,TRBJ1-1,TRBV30,CAWRPTSNTEAFF,TGTGCCTGGAGGCCGACTTCCAACACTGAAGCTTTCTTT
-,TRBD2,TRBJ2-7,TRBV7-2,CASSPGLAGSYEQYF,TGTGCCAGCAGCCCCGGTCTAGCGGGATCCTACGAGCAGTACTTC
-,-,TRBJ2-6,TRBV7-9,CASSLAGASGANVLTF,TGTGCCAGCAGCTTAGCCGGTGCCTCTGGGGCCAACGTCCTGACTTTC
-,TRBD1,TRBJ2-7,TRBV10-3,CAITPGTGSSYEQYF,TGTGCCATCACCCCCGGGACAGGGAGCTCCTACGAGCAGTACTTC
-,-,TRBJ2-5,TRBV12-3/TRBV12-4,CASSRQVSETQYF,TGTGCCAGCAGCCGGCAAGTCAGCGAGACCCAGTACTTC
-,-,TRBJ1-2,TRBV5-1,CASSLGAGDPYGYTF,TGCGCCAGCAGCTTGGGAGCAGGGGATCCCTATGGCTACACCTTC
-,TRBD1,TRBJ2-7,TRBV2,CASRVGQGDEQYF,TGTGCCAGCAGAGTCGGACAGGGGGACGAGCAGTACTTC
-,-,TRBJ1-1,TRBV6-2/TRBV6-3,CASSYSGIEAFF,TGTGCCAGCAGTTACTCGGGGATTGAAGCTTTCTTT
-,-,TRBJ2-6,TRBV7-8,CASSLGSSGANVLTF,TGTGCCAGCAGCTTAGGCAGCTCCGGGGCCAACGTCCTGACTTTC
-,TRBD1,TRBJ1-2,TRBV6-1,CASSEGTGGHHYTF,TGTGCCAGCAGTGAAGGGACAGGGGGCCACCACTACACCTTC
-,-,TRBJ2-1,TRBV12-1,CASSPPTVLSSYNEQFF,TGTGCCAGCAGCCCGCCGACAGTTCTAAGCTCCTACAATGAGCAGTTCTTC
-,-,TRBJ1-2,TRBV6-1,CASSEAGGPTYGYTF,TGTGCCAGCAGTGAAGCGGGGGGGCCTACCTATGGCTACACCTTC
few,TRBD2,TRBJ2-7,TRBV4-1,CASSPERDYYEQYF,TGCGCCAGCAGCCCCGAACGGGACTACTACGAGCAGTACTTC
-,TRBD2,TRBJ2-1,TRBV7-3,CASSLSDRTSGGNDNEQFF,TGTGCCAGCAGCTTAAGCGACAGGACTAGCGGGGGGAATGACAATGAGCAGTTCTTC
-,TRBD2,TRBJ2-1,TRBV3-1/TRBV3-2,CASSQDLRGGNEQFF,TGTGCCAGCAGCCAAGATCTGCGGGGGGGAAATGAGCAGTTCTTC
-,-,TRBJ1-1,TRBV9,CASRDPGRQAFF,TGTGCCAGCAGAGATCCGGGGAGACAAGCTTTCTTT
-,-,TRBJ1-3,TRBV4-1,CASSQGAGQINTIYF,TGCGCCAGCAGCCAAGGGGCCGGACAGATAAACACCATATATTTT
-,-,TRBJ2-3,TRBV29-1,CSVLVAVLDTQYF,TGCAGCGTCCTCGTGGCGGTACTAGATACGCAGTATTTT
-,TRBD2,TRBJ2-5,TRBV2,CASSELAGVETQYF,TGTGCCAGCAGTGAACTAGCGGGGGTGGAGACCCAGTACTTC
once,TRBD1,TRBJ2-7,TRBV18,CASSPTGAYEQYF,TGTGCCAGCTCACCCACAGGGGCCTACGAGCAGTACTTC